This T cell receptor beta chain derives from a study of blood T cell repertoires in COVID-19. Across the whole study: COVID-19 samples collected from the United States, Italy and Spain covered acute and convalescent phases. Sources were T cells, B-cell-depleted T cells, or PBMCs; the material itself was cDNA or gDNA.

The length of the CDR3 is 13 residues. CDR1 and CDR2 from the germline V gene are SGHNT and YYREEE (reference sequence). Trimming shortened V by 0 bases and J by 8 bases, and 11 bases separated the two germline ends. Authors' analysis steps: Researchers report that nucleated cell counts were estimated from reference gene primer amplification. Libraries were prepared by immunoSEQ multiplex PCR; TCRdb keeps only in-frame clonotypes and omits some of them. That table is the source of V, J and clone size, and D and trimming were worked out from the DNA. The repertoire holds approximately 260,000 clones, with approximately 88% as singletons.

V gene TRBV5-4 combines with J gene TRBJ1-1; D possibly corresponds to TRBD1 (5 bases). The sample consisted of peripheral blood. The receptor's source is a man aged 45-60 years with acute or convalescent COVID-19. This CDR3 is CASSLEGWEEAFF. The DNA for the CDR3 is TGTGCCAGCAGCTTGGAGGGGTGGGAAGAAGCTTTCTTT.